The clone carrying this T cell receptor (beta chain) was counted only a few times. Its antigen remains unidentified. If no ophthalmopathy progression occurred within 18 months, Graves' hyperthyroidism was stable. Clinicians diagnosed patients from clinical symptoms, serum thyroxine and TRAb, thyroid ultrasound and orbital computed tomography. The data belong to a study of T cells in Graves' hyperthyroidism and ophthalmopathy. Study-level background: Peripheral blood was drawn at first diagnosis, prior to all treatment.

Study-wide results and limits: Researchers found most expanded thyroid clonotypes above 0.001 in blood as well.

TCR beta CDR3 region amplification was performed from RNA transcripts. In the first-round RT-PCR of the TCR CDR3, the HTBI primer set was used. MiXCR, run by TCRdb on the multiplex PCR reads, gives a single entry per CDR3 protein. This repertoire shows some 720,000 distinct CDR3 sequences, 16% found once; its top ten account for under 9.5%. V was clipped by 1 base and J by 0 bases, with 7 bases between them. Germline assignment: CDR1 ENHRY and CDR2 SYGVKD. This CDR3 region has 14 residues. The source material was blood. The rearrangement links TRBV10-3 to TRBJ2-7; D unclear. The sequence was collected from a man aged 18 to 30 with Graves' hyperthyroidism. The DNA of the CDR3 is TGTGCCATCAGTGAGTTCTCCAGCTCCTACGAGCAGTACTTC. Amino acid sequence: CAISEFSSSYEQYF.